This entry lists 26 T cell receptor beta chains sequenced from one sample in a study of molecular identifiers for immune sequencing clone quantification. TCRdb re-called the PCR reads with MiXCR, one entry per CDR3 protein. Altogether about 630,000 distinct CDR3 sequences are present, over 25% being singletons, with the ten largest covering 0.78%. Sequencing was carried out using naive CD8+ T cells from blood, with Jurkat cell RNA spiked in. The sample's subset: FACS-sorted CD8+CD4-CCR7+CD45RA+ naive T cells. The receptors here all came from a human donor in good health. Some libraries in this study had Jurkat cell RNA spiked in.

This clonotype came up many times. This chain uses TRBV20-1 with TRBJ2-3; D is ambiguous. The CDR3 loop spans 12 amino acids. Germline loops: CDR1 DFQATT, CDR2 SNEGSKA (reference sequence). The V and J ends lost 5 bases and 2 bases respectively, with 8 bases between them. The CDR3 region has the DNA TGCAGTGCTCCTCTTCTCACAGATACGCAGTATTTT. The encoded protein is CSAPLLTDTQYF.

At least ten counts were recorded for this clonotype. The chain joins TRBV6-2 or TRBV6-3 to TRBJ1-1; the D is unclear. V shed 4 bases and J shed 4 bases, with 10 bases lying between them. Germline V gene sequence: CDR1 MNHEY, CDR2 SVGEGT. The CDR3 is 13 residues long. The CDR3: CASSFGVPTEAFF. CDR3 bases: TGTGCCAGCAGTTTTGGGGTCCCCACTGAAGCTTTCTTT.

This clonotype showed up many times. The V and J genes are TRBV7-9 and TRBJ2-7; the D is unclear. The germline V and J ends were trimmed by 2 bases and 5 bases, with 16 bases remaining between them. This CDR3 spans 15 amino acids. Looked up from germline, CDR1 is SEHNR and CDR2 is FQNEAQ (reference sequence). The CDR3: CASSLLSYATDEQYF. CDR3 DNA sequence: TGTGCCAGCAGCTTACTCAGTTACGCTACGGACGAGCAGTACTTC.

Note on this clonotype: A much larger clone lies one base from this, so it may be a read error. The chain carries TRBV5-5 and TRBJ2-5, with D perhaps TRBD1 (5 bases). Germline-derived CDR1 and CDR2 are SGHKS and YYEKEE (reference sequence). This CDR3 is built from 14 residues. V was pared by 6 bases and J by 0 bases, with 12 bases between. CDR3 sequence (DNA): TGTGCCAGCAACGGCCCGACAGACCAAGAGACCCAGTACTTC. Translated: CASNGPTDQETQYF.

Worth noting for this clonotype: A clone one base away is much larger, so this may be a read error. J is TRBJ2-7 and V is TRBV5-1, with 7 bases fitting TRBD1. The germline CDR1 and CDR2 sequences are SGHRS and YFSETQ. CDR3 length: 14 residues. CDR3 nucleotide sequence: TGCGCCAGCAGCTCAAAGGGGGCGTACGACGAGCTGTACTTC. Translation: CASSSKGAYDELYF.

This clonotype was seen at least ten times. The genes are TRBV14 and TRBJ2-7; D not certain. The CDR3 runs 15 residues. Germline CDR1 is SGHDN and CDR2 is FVKESK. Trimming cost V 3 bases and J 4 bases, with 16 bases left between them. CDR3 residues: CASSHAPGSKYEQYF. Here the CDR3 DNA reads TGTGCCAGCAGCCACGCGCCCGGGTCGAAATACGAGCAGTACTTC.

This clonotype was observed many times. The germline gene is not matched at one end of the junction; a read error may be the cause. The chain joins TRBV2 to TRBJ2-7; 8 positions agree with TRBD1. The germline V gene encodes CDR1 SNHLY and CDR2 FYNNEI. The CDR3 extends over 15 amino acids. The CDR3 DNA reads TGTGCCAGCAGAGAAGGACAGGGCCCCTCCTACGAGCAGTACTTC. Translated, it gives CASREGQGPSYEQYF.

This clonotype was recorded at least ten times. This chain links TRBV19 with TRBJ2-3; weak D call: TRBD2 (6 bases). Per germline, CDR1 LNHDA and CDR2 SQIVND (reference sequence). V was trimmed by 8 bases and J by 4 bases, leaving 16 bases between them. The CDR3 runs to 14 residues. This CDR3 reads CASCVGGRADTQYF. The CDR3 nucleotides read TGTGCCAGTTGTGTGGGAGGTCGGGCAGATACGCAGTATTTT.

This clonotype has a handful of counts. The chain links TRBV19 to TRBJ2-1, with 8 bases lining up with TRBD2. Losses at the gene ends were 8 bases for V and 9 bases for J; bases not matched to a gene: 12. The germline CDR1 and CDR2 sequences are LNHDA and SQIVND (reference sequence). The CDR3 is made up of 14 amino acids. The CDR3 spells CASSPGGFMGEQFF. For the CDR3, the DNA is TGTGCCAGTTCCCCGGGGGGGTTTATGGGTGAGCAGTTCTTC.

In its sample, this clonotype was seen many times. V is TRBV28 and J is TRBJ2-7, with 7 bases that match TRBD1. The CDR3 is 15 residues long. Looked up from germline, CDR1 is MDHEN and CDR2 is SYDVKM. J was trimmed by 0 bases and V by 4 bases; bases with no gene match: 6. CDR3 residues: CASSSRDSFSYEQYF. CDR3 DNA: TGTGCCAGCAGTTCCCGGGACAGTTTCTCCTACGAGCAGTACTTC.

As regards this clonotype: A far larger clone is one base from this, pointing to a likely read error. Lacking the conserved final phenylalanine or tryptophan, this CDR3 likely reflects a read error. This chain joins TRBV7-8 and TRBJ1-1; D might be TRBD1 (6 bases). Trimming took 1 base from V and 1 from J, leaving 7 bases between them. CDR3 length equals 14 residues. The germline V gene encodes CDR1 SGHVS and CDR2 FQNEAQ. CDR3 bases: TGTGCCAGCAGCTTAGGGACAGCGAACACTGAAGCTTTCTTG. It translates to CASSLGTANTEAFL.

The table lists this clonotype with many counts. V usage is TRBV6-2 or TRBV6-3 and J usage is TRBJ2-7; D unresolved. The CDR3 spans 12 residues. Germline lookup yields CDR1 MNHEY and CDR2 SVGEGT. V dropped 0 bases and J dropped 2 bases, with 2 bases sitting between them. The CDR3 sequence is CASSYSTYEQYF. In nucleotides, the CDR3 is TGTGCCAGCAGTTACTCGACCTACGAGCAGTACTTC.

For this clonotype: Being one base from a much bigger clone, this may be a read error. In this CDR3 the conserved last residue, phenylalanine or tryptophan, is missing, so a read error is likely. The chain has TRBV11-2 and TRBJ2-1; D unclear. V was trimmed by 0 bases and J by 9 bases, leaving 9 bases between them. Germline V gives CDR1 SGHAT, CDR2 FQNNGV. CDR3 size: 13 residues. The DNA of the CDR3 is TGTGCCAGCAGCTTAGATGCGCTTCCTGAGCAGTTCTTA. It codes for CASSLDALPEQFL.

This clonotype was recorded at least ten times. The chain couples TRBV29-1 to TRBJ2-3; TRBD1 matches at 9 bases. Germline CDR1 is SQVTM and CDR2 is ANQGSEA. The trim removed 4 bases at V and 3 bases at J, leaving 11 bases unmatched. The CDR3 is made up of 16 amino acids. CDR3 coding DNA: TGCAGCGTTGTTAGTGCAGACAGGGGGTTGACAGATACGCAGTATTTT. Protein: CSVVSADRGLTDTQYF.

The J gene is TRBJ2-3, the V gene TRBV6-6; 11 positions match TRBD2. The germline V gene has CDR1 MNHNY and CDR2 SVGAGI (reference sequence). CDR3 length equals 15 residues. The junction had 10 bases not matched to a gene; V was cut back by 10 bases and J by 4 bases. The CDR3 loop reads CAITDSGGAPDTQYF. For the CDR3, the DNA is TGTGCCATCACAGATAGCGGGGGGGCCCCAGATACGCAGTATTTT.

This clonotype was found many times. The chain links TRBV4-1 to TRBJ2-3; 7 positions match TRBD2. Losses at the gene ends were 6 bases for V and 5 bases for J; bases not matched to a gene: 14. There are 16 residues in the CDR3. Germline V gene sequence: CDR1 MGHRA, CDR2 YSYEKL. CDR3: CASRQLGGPGGDTQYF. The DNA of the CDR3 is TGCGCCAGCAGACAACTTGGTGGGCCGGGAGGAGATACGCAGTATTTT.

Only a few counts were recorded for this clonotype. V and J are TRBV4-3 and TRBJ2-1; D unclear. The CDR3 is 15 amino acids. Trimming removed 0 bases at V and 4 bases at J, with 10 bases between. CDR1 and CDR2 from the germline V gene are LGHNA and YSLEER. CDR3 sequence reads: CASSQDGAPYNEQFF. CDR3 nucleotides: TGCGCCAGCAGCCAAGACGGAGCGCCTTACAATGAGCAGTTCTTC.

In its sample, this clonotype was seen many times. V gene TRBV24-1 combines with J gene TRBJ2-6; D remains ambiguous. V was cut by 7 bases and J by 0 bases, with 3 bases left in between. CDR3 size: 13 residues. Germline V gives CDR1 KGHDR, CDR2 SFDVKD. The CDR3 DNA follows: TGTGCCACCAGCCACTCTGGGGCCAACGTCCTGACTTTC. It encodes CATSHSGANVLTF.

This clonotype was seen a few times. This chain joins TRBV18 and TRBJ2-7; perhaps TRBD2 as D (6 bases). Per germline, CDR1 KGHSH and CDR2 LQKENI. V was clipped by 0 bases and J by 5 bases, with 11 bases between them. This CDR3 is built from 14 residues. CDR3 in amino acids: CASSPPPGVHEQYF. The DNA for the CDR3 is TGTGCCAGCTCACCACCTCCGGGAGTCCACGAGCAGTACTTC. Full variable domain (rest looked up from reference TRBV18 and TRBJ2-7): NAGVMQNPRHLVRRRGQEARLRCSPMKGHSHVYWYRQLPEEGLKFMVYLQKENIIDESGMPKERFSAEFPKEGPSILRIQQVVRGDSAAYFCASSPPPGVHEQYFGPGTRLTVT.

This clonotype has ten or more counts. The chain recombines TRBV7-9 with TRBJ1-1; D unclear. The CDR3 is made up of 11 amino acids. V was trimmed by 3 bases and J by 3 bases, leaving 2 bases between them. Germline values: CDR1 SEHNR, CDR2 FQNEAQ (reference sequence). The DNA of the CDR3 is TGTGCCAGCAGCTTTGACACTGAAGCTTTCTTT. Residues: CASSFDTEAFF.

This clonotype has at least ten counts. The J gene is TRBJ2-7, the V gene TRBV19; 12 positions agree with TRBD2. V was clipped by 5 bases and J by 2 bases; unmatched bases: 7. Per the germline V gene, CDR1 is LNHDA and CDR2 is SQIVND (reference sequence). The CDR3 totals 16 residues. The CDR3 region is CASSSGLAGRTYEQYF. The DNA of the CDR3 is TGTGCCAGTAGTTCGGGACTAGCGGGTAGAACCTACGAGCAGTACTTC.

In its sample, this clonotype was seen once. Being one base from a much bigger clone, this may be a read error. This chain links TRBV20-1 with TRBJ1-5; D gene unclear. CDR3 length: 17 residues. Trimming removed 0 bases from V and 0 bases from J, with 15 bases in between. CDR1 is DFQATT, CDR2 SNEGSKA, per germline (reference sequence). For the CDR3, the DNA is TGCAGTGCTAGAGATCGAGACTTTATGTTTAGCAATCAGCCCCAGCATTTT. Residues: CSARDRDFMFSNQPQHF.

The chain has TRBV27 and TRBJ1-4, with TRBD1 matching 12 bases. The CDR3 spans 18 residues. Losses at the gene ends were 6 bases for V and 5 bases for J; bases not matched to a gene: 13. Germline lookup yields CDR1 MNHEY and CDR2 SMNVEV (reference sequence). CDR3 sequence: CASSTLGTGGAGNEKLFF. Here the CDR3 DNA reads TGTGCCAGCAGCACCTTAGGGACAGGGGGCGCGGGGAATGAAAAACTGTTTTTT. Full variable domain (outside the CDR3, taken from reference TRBV27 and TRBJ1-4): EAQVTQNPRYLITVTGKKLTVTCSQNMNHEYMSWYRQDPGLGLRQIYYSMNVEVTDKGDVPEGYKVSRKEKRNFPLILESPSPNQTSLYFCASSTLGTGGAGNEKLFFGSGTQLSVL.

The chain has TRBV27 and TRBJ2-2; the D gene is possibly TRBD1 (5 bases). CDR1 MNHEY and CDR2 SMNVEV come from the germline V gene (reference sequence). Trimming cost V 8 bases and J 6 bases, with 22 bases left between them. The CDR3 consists of 16 residues. The CDR3 sequence is CASRPIAPGSSGELFF. The CDR3 region has the DNA TGTGCCAGCCGCCCCATTGCCCCAGGGTCCTCCGGGGAGCTGTTTTTT.

A few counts support this clonotype. This rearrangement joins TRBV14 to TRBJ2-1, with a possible D match to TRBD1 (6 bases). The CDR3 has 16 amino acids. The germline CDR1 and CDR2 sequences are SGHDN and FVKESK. V was cut by 4 bases and J by 2 bases, with 15 bases left in between. The CDR3 loop reads CASSLYSGQPYNEQFF. The CDR3, as DNA: TGTGCCAGCAGCCTTTACTCGGGACAACCCTACAATGAGCAGTTCTTC.

The rearrangement links TRBV27 to TRBJ2-1; 10 bases are a match to TRBD2. V shed 5 bases, J shed 7 bases, and the junction held 11 bases outside the gene matches. The CDR3 is 16 residues long. Per the germline V gene, CDR1 is MNHEY and CDR2 is SMNVEV (reference sequence). CDR3 loop: CASSPSLAGVGNEQFF. CDR3 bases: TGTGCCAGCAGTCCCAGCCTAGCGGGAGTTGGGAATGAGCAGTTCTTC.